This paragraph covers one T cell receptor (beta chain) sequence. Antigen: not known. The entry originates in a study of naive CD8 T cells in extremely preterm neonates. Overall study results and limits: Productive template counts varied among preterm samples, a noted limitation. Relative to older groups, preterm infants had shorter, less trimmed CDR3s with fewer N additions.

Cord blood came from elective full-term cesareans at roughly 35-42 weeks without labor or membrane rupture. TCRdb keeps only in-frame clones here, not all; method: immunoSEQ multiplex PCR. The sample holds 7,300 or so clones, more than 85% seen once. CDR1 MGHRA and CDR2 YSYEKL come from the germline V gene. Trimming pared 4 bases from V and 2 bases from J, leaving 11 bases between. The length of the CDR3 is 15 residues. This sequence was found in a newborn in good health. The chain uses TRBV4-1 and TRBJ2-2; a weak D match, TRBD1 (5 bases). Sequenced sample: naive CD8+ T cells from cord blood. The DNA of the CDR3 is TGCGCCAGCAGCCGCCCCCAGGGTAACACCGGGGAGCTGTTTTTT. This sequence encodes CASSRPQGNTGELFF.